This T cell receptor beta chain is drawn from a study of CD8+CD57+ T cells in acquired aplastic anemia. Study-wide background: Healthy donors had, on average, about 10.8 million reads for their CD4+ cells. Overall study findings and caveats: Both patients and controls carried the same twenty-nine CD8+ CDR3 sequences.

Ten or more counts support this clonotype. The antigen is unknown. Trimming at V came to 3 bases and at J to 3 bases, leaving 4 bases not matched to a gene. The CDR3 has 14 amino acids. Per germline, CDR1 MGHRA and CDR2 YSYEKL. Genomic DNA templated the TCR beta VDJ and CDR3 profiling. TCRdb independently ran MiXCR on the reads; one entry per CDR3 protein. The sample contains 200,000 to 250,000 distinct CDR3 sequences, roughly 55% of which appear only once. Material: sorted CD4+, CD8+, or CD8+CD57+ T cells (not recorded which) from PBMCs. This rearrangement joins TRBV4-1 to TRBJ1-1; 7 nucleotides align to TRBD1. This clonotype was sampled from a human donor in good health. The CDR3 region is CASSQFTGDTEAFF. Written as DNA, the CDR3 is TGCGCCAGCAGCCAGTTTACAGGGGACACTGAAGCTTTCTTT.